The sequence of this T cell receptor (beta chain) was determined in a study of long-term antiretroviral therapy in people with HIV (dated by TCRdb to 2021 to 2024). As for the study more broadly: Collection of the earliest samples took place about a decade ahead of the 2015 WHO recommendation for immediate ART, at a time when ART was typically delayed until CD4 counts fell. About 40% of the roughly 30 participants with HIV were female. No cross-contamination during QIAcube processing turned up in test extractions that ran a monoclonal T-cell line alongside 33 polyclonal samples. A total of approximately 200 cryopreserved PBMC samples came from roughly 30 adults with confirmed HIV infection and were collected serially over a mean of roughly 6 years (range 1-12). This retrospective serial study examined whether starting ART and sustained HIV suppression were associated with changes in the composition and diversity of the TRB repertoire in peripheral blood. Findings and caveats that apply to the study as a whole: Expanded TRB clones identified before ART initiation dominated the repertoire across all time points, though the dominance fluctuated and decreased in many PLHIV after ART. Inferences about post-ART repertoire changes are limited because no data were available on ART adherence, viral resistance or therapy changes. Starting ART was linked to a significant rise in TRB diversity, yet even with long-term ART the diversity remained significantly lower than in transplant donor controls. Because cell numbers in pre-ART samples were limited, unsorted PBMC were profiled instead of sorted CD4+ and CD8+ T cells. The samples were dated from about 2004 to 2018, and the ART regimens that were used may be less effective than current ART regimens. Because PBMC availability was limited, only the TCR beta chain was sequenced, with no alpha chain pairing. CDR3 length ranges in HIV repertoires were narrower than in controls, and network structure suggested an antigen-experienced repertoire with only a slight naive shift after ART.

The immunoSEQ hsTCRB v3.0 assay was used at survey level resolution to sequence the TRB variable region. A depth of 40,000-50,000 T-cell genomes per sample was targeted for TRB sequencing. TRB libraries were pooled and sequenced on an Illumina MiSeq using a v3 150-cycle kit. As for the original processing: Repertoire analysis was performed in R inside a reproducible Nextflow workflow that covered QC, data transformation and analysis. LymphoSeq2, an R package for exploring AIRR-Seq data, was used to implement the custom analyses. After excluding several samples that yielded fewer than 5000 total TRB sequences, approximately 180 HIV repertoires remained for analysis. Among the roughly 190 retained HIV repertoires, fewer than 65 were collected before ART initiation and approximately 130 after ART initiation. Each repertoire was downsampled to 5000 TRB nucleotide sequences, and summary statistics were averaged across 100 downsampling iterations. The analysis kept only TRB sequences whose CDR3 regions were at least seven amino acids long. Diversity was measured with a Shannon entropy-derived clonality score and the Gini coefficient. In the repertoire networks, any two of the top 5000 CDR3 amino acid sequences were linked whenever the two sequences differed by an edit distance of one. For TRB CDR3 amino acid sequences, GLIPH2 was used to predict antigen specificity groups and MHC restriction. To flag known associations with CMV, EBV, HIV or tissue antigens, CDR3 amino acid sequences were compared against VDJdb and McPAS-TCR. Pre-ART, post-ART and control groups were compared with Wilcoxon signed-rank tests and Holm-Bonferroni correction. Entries here come from immuneACCESS through TCRdb and include only in-frame sequences with V and J called. Some clones fail to appear in such tables; in the studies checked, an unresolved V gene covers under half of the shortfall, and the cause of the remainder is unknown. From that table come the V and J calls and clone size; the DNA was used to work out D and trimming. This sample lists some 20,000 clones; just over 75% were detected once. The biggest ten clones account for 6.5% to 7.5% of the sample.

The cysteine opens and the phenylalanine closes a CDR3 of 12 amino acids. Just CDR3 DNA is preserved here, 36 bases in frame from base 1. V gives up 7 bases and J gives up 7 bases, and the segment between their germline ends measures 10 bases. The germline V gene (reference sequence) provides CDR1 MNHNY and CDR2 SVGAGI. To be included, a participant needed at least one PBMC sample from before ART initiation plus at least two post-ART samples. Every participant with HIV received treatment in the United States of America. Cryopreserved samples of about 0.95-10 million PBMC were thawed and washed before DNA extraction. At the time of the earliest PBMC sample, participants with HIV were aged between roughly 20 and 54 years. PBMC samples from each participant spanned 1-4 timepoints before ART initiation and 2-8 timepoints after ART initiation, with a median of 7 samples. For every participant, serial HIV viral load, CD4+ T-cell count, ART history and demographic data were obtained. A Qiagen kit on a QIAcube was used to extract genomic DNA from unsorted PBMC, with samples processed in batches of 12.

Concerning this clone: The antigen it binds to is not known. Base qualities are not provided; no much larger clone lies one nucleotide away.

The chain joins TRBV6-6 to TRBJ2-2; no D gene call is confident. The sample here was unsorted PBMCs, taken 2.2 years after starting antiretroviral therapy. The receptor comes from a man in his forties or fifties with HIV. The CDR3 loop reads CASTRVGGELFF. The sequenced DNA: TGTGCCAGCACTCGGGTAGGCGGGGAGCTGTTTTTT.